This entry concerns a single TCR beta chain. Its antigen is undetermined. The sample originates from a study of response to subunit inactivated influenza vaccine. Study-wide points: The authors put forward the suggestion that each seasonal influenza vaccination may bring in only a limited number of new T cells.

Between the trimmed V and J ends, which lost 2 bases and 13 bases, there was a span of 12 bases. This CDR3 contains 11 residues. Germline values: CDR1 SGHDT, CDR2 YYEEEE. TCRdb fed the RT-PCR reads into MiXCR, producing one record per CDR3 protein. The data show just under 250,000 distinct CDR3 sequences, more than 9% seen once. The material was non-naive T cells sorted from PBMCs, obtained about 14 days before vaccination. The source is a middle-aged man who received an inactivated influenza vaccine. The chain links TRBV5-6 to TRBJ1-2, with no clear D. The CDR3 reads CASSLKDRFTF. In DNA form, the CDR3 reads TGTGCCAGCAGCTTAAAAGACCGCTTCACCTTC. Variable domain in full (rest from reference TRBV5-6 and TRBJ1-2): DAGVTQSPTHLIKTRGQQVTLRCSPKSGHDTVSWYQQALGQGPQFIFQYYEEEERQRGNFPDRFSGHQFPNYSSELNVNALLLGDSALYLCASSLKDRFTFGSGTRLTVV.